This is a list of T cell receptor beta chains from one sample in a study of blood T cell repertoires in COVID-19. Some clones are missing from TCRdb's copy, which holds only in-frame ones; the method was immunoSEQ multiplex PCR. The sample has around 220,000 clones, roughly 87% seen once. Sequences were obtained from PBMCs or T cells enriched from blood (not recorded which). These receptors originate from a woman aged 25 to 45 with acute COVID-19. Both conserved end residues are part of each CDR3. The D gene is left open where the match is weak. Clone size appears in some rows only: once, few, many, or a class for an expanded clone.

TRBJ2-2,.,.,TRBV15,TGTGCCACCAGCAGAGAGGGGAGGGGGGCGCGGATCGGGGAGCTGTTTTTT,CATSREGRGARIGELFF
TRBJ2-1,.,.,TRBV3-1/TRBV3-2,TGTGCCAGCAGCCAGGACGACGGGGATGAGCAGTTCTTC,CASSQDDGDEQFF
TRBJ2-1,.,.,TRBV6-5,TGTGCCAGCAGTTCCGGACTGGCCACGATTGAGCAGTTCTTC,CASSSGLATIEQFF
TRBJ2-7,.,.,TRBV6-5,TGTGCCAGCAGTATAGGTCGGGGGACCCCCTACGAGCAGTACTTC,CASSIGRGTPYEQYF
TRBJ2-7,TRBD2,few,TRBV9,TGTGCCAGCAGCGTAGATAGCGGGAGTTTTGGCTACGAGCAGTACTTC,CASSVDSGSFGYEQYF
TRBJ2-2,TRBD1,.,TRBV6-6,TGTGCCAGCAGTCCACAGGGGGTGGCGAACACCGGGGAGCTGTTTTTT,CASSPQGVANTGELFF
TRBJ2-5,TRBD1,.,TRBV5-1,TGCGCCAGCCGCCTGGGACAGCAAGAGACCCAGTACTTC,CASRLGQQETQYF
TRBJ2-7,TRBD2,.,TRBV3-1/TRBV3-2,TGTGCCAGCAGCCAAGATTCCAGCGGGGGGGCCAAGCAGTACTTC,CASSQDSSGGAKQYF
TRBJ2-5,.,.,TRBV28,TGTGCCAGCAGTTTAGTCCAGGGGACCCAAGAGACCCAGTACTTC,CASSLVQGTQETQYF
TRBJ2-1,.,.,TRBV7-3,TGTGCCAGCAGCTTAGGAGCACAGACTAACAATGAGCAGTTCTTC,CASSLGAQTNNEQFF
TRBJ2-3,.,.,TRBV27,TGTGCCAGCAGCTGGGCAGGGGTTAACCTACATAACACAGATACGCAGTATTTT,CASSWAGVNLHNTDTQYF
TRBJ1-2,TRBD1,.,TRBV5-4,TGTGCCAGCAGCTTGATAGGACAGGGTTATGGCTACACCTTC,CASSLIGQGYGYTF
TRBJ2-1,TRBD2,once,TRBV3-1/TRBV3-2,TGTGCCAGCAGCCAAGATCTACTAGCGGGACCCCGATTAAACAATGAGCAGTTCTTC,CASSQDLLAGPRLNNEQFF